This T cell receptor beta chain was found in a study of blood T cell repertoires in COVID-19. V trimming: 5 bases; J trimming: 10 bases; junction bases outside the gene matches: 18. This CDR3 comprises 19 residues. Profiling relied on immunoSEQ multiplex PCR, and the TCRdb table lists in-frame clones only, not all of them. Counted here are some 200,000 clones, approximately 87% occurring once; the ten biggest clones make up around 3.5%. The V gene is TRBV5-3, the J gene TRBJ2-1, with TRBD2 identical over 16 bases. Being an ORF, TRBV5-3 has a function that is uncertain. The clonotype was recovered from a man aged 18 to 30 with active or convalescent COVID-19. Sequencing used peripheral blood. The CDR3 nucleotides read TGTGCCAGAAGGCTCCCCTGGGGGACTAGCGGGAGGGATTCAAGAGAGCAGTTCTTC. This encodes CARRLPWGTSGRDSREQFF.